This T cell receptor beta chain derives from a study of CD8 T cells in Susac syndrome. RNA was extracted with the RNeasy kit, and a quantity of 0.5 to 1 ug was reverse transcribed using random hexamers. Across 54 Vbeta and 13 Jbeta, TCR beta CDR3 was amplified with immunoSEQ multiplex PCR. Each CDR3 protein gets one entry after TCRdb re-called the immunoSEQ multiplex PCR reads with MiXCR. The sample holds about 120,000 distinct CDR3 sequences; around 90% are singletons and the top ten take less than 0.15%. TCR beta was sequenced from blood CD8+ and CD4+ T cells. The controls were healthy donors who were matched for age and sex. TEMRA cells were enriched by FACS, while CD8+ and CD4+ T cells were obtained through a negative isolation that was performed magnetically. The receptor comes from a human donor in good health. The sequenced material came from CD4+ T cells from PBMCs.

CDR3 in DNA: TGCGCCAGCAGCTTGGACGGTACAGGGTCTGGGGCCAACGTCCTGACTTTC. Residues: CASSLDGTGSGANVLTF. This sequence joins TRBV5-1 and TRBJ2-6; D may be TRBD1 (6 bases). The germline gives CDR1 SGHRS, CDR2 YFSETQ. This CDR3 region has 17 residues. V lost 0 bases, J lost 1 base, and 11 bases lay in between.